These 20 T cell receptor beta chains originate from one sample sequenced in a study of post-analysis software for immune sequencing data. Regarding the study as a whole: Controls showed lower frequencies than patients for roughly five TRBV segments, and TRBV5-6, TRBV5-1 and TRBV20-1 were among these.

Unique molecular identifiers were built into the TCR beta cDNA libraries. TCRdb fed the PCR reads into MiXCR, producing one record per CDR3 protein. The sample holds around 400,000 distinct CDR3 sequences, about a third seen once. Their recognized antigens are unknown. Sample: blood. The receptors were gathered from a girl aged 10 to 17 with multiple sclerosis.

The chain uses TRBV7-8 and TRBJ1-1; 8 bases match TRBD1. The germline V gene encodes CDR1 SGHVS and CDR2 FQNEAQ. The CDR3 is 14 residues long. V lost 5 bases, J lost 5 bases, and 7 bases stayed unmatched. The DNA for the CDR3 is TGTGCCAGCAGCACTAAGACAGGGGAAACTGAAGCTTTCTTT. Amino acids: CASSTKTGETEAFF.

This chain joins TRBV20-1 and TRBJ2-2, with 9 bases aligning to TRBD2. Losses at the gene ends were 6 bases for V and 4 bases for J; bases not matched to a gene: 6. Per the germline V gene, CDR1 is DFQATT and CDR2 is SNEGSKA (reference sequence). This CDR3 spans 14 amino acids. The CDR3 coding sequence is TGCAGTGCCCATAGCGGGGGCTTCACCGGGGAGCTGTTTTTT. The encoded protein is CSAHSGGFTGELFF.

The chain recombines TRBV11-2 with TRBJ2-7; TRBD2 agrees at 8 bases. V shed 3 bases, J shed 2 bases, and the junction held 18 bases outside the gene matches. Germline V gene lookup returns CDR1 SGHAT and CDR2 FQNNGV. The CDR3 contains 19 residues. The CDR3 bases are TGTGCCAGCAGCTTTAGAAGGCCTAGCGGGCCCCTTTTTCCCTACGAGCAGTACTTC. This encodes CASSFRRPSGPLFPYEQYF. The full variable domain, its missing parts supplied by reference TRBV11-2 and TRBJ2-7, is EAGVAQSPRYKIIEKRQSVAFWCNPISGHATLYWYQQILGQGPKLLIQFQNNGVVDDSQLPKDRFSAERLKGVDSTLKIQPAKLEDSAVYLCASSFRRPSGPLFPYEQYFGPGTRLTVT.

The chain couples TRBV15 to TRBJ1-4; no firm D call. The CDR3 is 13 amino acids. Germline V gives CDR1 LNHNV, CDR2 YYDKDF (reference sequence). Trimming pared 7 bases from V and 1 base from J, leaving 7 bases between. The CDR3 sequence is CATMAGTNEKLFF. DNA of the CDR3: TGTGCCACCATGGCAGGAACTAATGAAAAACTGTTTTTT.

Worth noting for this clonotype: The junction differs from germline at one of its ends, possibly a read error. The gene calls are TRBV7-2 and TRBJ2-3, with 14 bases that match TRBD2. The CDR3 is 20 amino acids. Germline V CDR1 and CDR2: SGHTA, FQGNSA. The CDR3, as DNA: TGTGCCGGCAGCTTAGCAGCCCGAGGGACTAGCGGGGGCCTCACAGATACGCAGTATTTT. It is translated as CAGSLAARGTSGGLTDTQYF.

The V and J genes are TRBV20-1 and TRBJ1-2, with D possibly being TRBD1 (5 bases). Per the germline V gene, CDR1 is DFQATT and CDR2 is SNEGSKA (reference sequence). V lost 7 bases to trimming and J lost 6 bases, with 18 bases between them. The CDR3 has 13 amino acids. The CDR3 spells CSVPDALGDGYTF. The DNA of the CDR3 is TGCAGTGTCCCGGACGCATTGGGGGATGGCTACACCTTC.

The CDR3 DNA is TGTGCCAGCAGCTTAGCGATTTCAGGGGCAGATACGCAGTATTTT. Residues: CASSLAISGADTQYF. The rearrangement uses TRBV7-2 and TRBJ2-3, with D perhaps TRBD1 (6 bases). Trimming pared 0 bases from V and 4 bases from J, leaving 11 bases between. Germline V lookup: CDR1 SGHTA, CDR2 FQGNSA. The CDR3 covers 15 residues.

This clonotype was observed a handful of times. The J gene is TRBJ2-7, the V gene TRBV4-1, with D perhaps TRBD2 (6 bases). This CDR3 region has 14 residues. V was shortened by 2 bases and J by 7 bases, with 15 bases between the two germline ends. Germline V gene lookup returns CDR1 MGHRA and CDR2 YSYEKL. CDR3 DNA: TGCGCCAGCAGCCAAATCAGGGCCGGGGGAGAGCAGTACTTC. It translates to CASSQIRAGGEQYF.

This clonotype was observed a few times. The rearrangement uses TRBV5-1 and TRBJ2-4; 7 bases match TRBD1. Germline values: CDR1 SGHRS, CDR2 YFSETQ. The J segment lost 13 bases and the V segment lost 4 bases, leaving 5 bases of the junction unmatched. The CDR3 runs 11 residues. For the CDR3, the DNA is TGCGCCAGCAGCCCTGGGACAGAGCAGTACTTC. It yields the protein CASSPGTEQYF.

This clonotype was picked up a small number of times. The CDR3 DNA follows: TGTGCCACCAGTGATCCCACAGATACGCAGTATTTT. Its translation: CATSDPTDTQYF. The gene calls are TRBV24-1 and TRBJ2-3; the D is unclear. This CDR3 has 12 amino acids. The germline V and J ends were trimmed by 3 bases and 2 bases, with 2 bases remaining between them. Germline V gene data show CDR1 as KGHDR and CDR2 as SFDVKD.

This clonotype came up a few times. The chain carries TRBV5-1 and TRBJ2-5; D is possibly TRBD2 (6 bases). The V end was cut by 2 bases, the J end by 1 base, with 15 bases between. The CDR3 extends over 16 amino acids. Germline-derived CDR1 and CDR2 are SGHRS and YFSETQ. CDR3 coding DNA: TGCGCCAGCAGCTTTAATAGCGGATTGTTCCAAGAGACCCAGTACTTC. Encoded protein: CASSFNSGLFQETQYF. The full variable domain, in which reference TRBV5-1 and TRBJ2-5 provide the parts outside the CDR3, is KAGVTQTPRYLIKTRGQQVTLSCSPISGHRSVSWYQQTPGQGLQFLFEYFSETQRNKGNFPGRFSGRQFSNSRSEMNVSTLELGDSALYLCASSFNSGLFQETQYFGPGTRLLVL.

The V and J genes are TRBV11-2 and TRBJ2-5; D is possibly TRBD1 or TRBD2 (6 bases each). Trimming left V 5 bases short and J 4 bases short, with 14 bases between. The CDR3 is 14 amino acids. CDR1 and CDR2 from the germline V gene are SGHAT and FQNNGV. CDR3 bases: TGTGCCAGCAGCCCCCCCAGGGGAGGAGAGACCCAGTACTTC. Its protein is CASSPPRGGETQYF.

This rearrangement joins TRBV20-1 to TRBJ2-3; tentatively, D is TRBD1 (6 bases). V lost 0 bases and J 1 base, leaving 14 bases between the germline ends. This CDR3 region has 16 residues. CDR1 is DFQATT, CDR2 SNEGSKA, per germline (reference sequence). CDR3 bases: TGCAGTGCTAGAGATCGGCTGGGGGCGGGCACAGATACGCAGTATTTT. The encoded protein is CSARDRLGAGTDTQYF.

CDR3 sequence: CAGTQGYEQYF. The CDR3, as DNA: TGTGCCGGGACACAGGGCTACGAGCAGTACTTC. The rearrangement uses TRBV2 and TRBJ2-7, with D perhaps matching TRBD1 (6 bases). This CDR3 has 11 residues. Per germline, CDR1 SNHLY and CDR2 FYNNEI. The V and J ends lost 11 bases and 3 bases respectively, with 11 bases between them. The full variable domain, with the rest looked up from reference TRBV2 and TRBJ2-7, is EPEVTQTPSHQVTQMGQEVILRCVPISNHLYFYWYRQILGQKVEFLVSFYNNEISEKSEIFDDQFSVERPDGSNFTLKIRSTKLEDSAMYFCAGTQGYEQYFGPGTRLTVT.

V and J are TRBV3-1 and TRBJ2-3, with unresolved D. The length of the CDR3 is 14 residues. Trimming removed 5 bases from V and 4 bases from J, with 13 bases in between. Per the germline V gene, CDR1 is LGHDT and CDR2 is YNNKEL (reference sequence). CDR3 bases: TGTGCCAGCAGCGGCGCCAGTAGTGCAGATACGCAGTATTTT. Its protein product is CASSGASSADTQYF.

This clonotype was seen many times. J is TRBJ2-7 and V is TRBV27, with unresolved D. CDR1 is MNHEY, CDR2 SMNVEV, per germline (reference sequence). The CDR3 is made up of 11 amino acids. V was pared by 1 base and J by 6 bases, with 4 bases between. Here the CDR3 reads CASSLWGEQYF. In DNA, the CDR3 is TGTGCCAGCAGTTTATGGGGCGAGCAGTACTTC.

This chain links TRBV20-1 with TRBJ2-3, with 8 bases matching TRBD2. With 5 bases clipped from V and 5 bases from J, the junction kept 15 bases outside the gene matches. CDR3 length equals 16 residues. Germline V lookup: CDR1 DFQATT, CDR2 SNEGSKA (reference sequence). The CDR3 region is CSAPRRRAGGRDTQYF. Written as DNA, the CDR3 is TGCAGTGCTCCCCGTAGACGGGCGGGGGGCCGAGATACGCAGTATTTT.

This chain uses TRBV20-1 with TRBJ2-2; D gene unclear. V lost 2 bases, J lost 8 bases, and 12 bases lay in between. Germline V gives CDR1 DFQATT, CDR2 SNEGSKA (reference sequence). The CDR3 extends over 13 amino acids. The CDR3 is CSARTGLSGELFF. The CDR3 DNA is TGCAGTGCTAGAACTGGATTATCTGGGGAGCTGTTTTTT.

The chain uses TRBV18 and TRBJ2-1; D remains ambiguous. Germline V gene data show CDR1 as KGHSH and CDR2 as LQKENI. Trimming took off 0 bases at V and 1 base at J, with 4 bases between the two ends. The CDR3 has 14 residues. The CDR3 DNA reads TGTGCCAGCTCACCACCAAATTCCTACAATGAGCAGTTCTTC. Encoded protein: CASSPPNSYNEQFF.

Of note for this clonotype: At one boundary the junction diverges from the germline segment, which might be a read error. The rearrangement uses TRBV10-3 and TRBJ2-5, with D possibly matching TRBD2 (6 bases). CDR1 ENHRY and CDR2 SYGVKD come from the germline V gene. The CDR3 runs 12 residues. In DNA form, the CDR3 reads TGTGCCGTCAGTGAGTCTTGGGAGGTGCAGTACTTC. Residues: CAVSESWEVQYF.